This note documents a single T cell receptor (beta chain) sequence. Its antigen is not yet known. No qualities accompany the bases; no much larger clone lies one base away. The data were taken from a study of blood T cell repertoires in COVID-19 (dated by TCRdb to the early 2020s). In the study overall: Samples covering the acute and convalescent phases of COVID-19 were provided by collaborators in the United States, Italy and Spain. The sample metadata nearly always contained a de-identified subject ID, COVID-19 status, age in years and sex. Samples came from the ongoing ImmuneRACE study (first 160 participants) plus 1,254 subjects from 6 global collaborators. The prospective study material was composed of cDNA or gDNA derived from T cells, B-cell-depleted T cells, or PBMCs. Deeply sampled blood TCRbeta repertoires from subjects exposed to, actively infected with, or recovered from COVID-19 were included in the dataset. HLA class I and class II types, where available, came from metadata supplied by the sample provider rather than from assay-based typing. The repertoires were released in a freely available public database meant as a resource for research on the immune response to SARS-CoV-2.

Each collaborating institution followed its own protocols to collect whole blood in K2EDTA tubes. For TCRbeta analysis, collaborators shipped samples in one of three forms: frozen whole blood, isolated PBMCs, or DNA extracted from either of those sample types. The immunoSEQ Assay, a bias-controlled multiplex PCR, was used to amplify TCRbeta CDR3 regions from genomic DNA. In the source study's methods: The number of nucleated cells in each sample was estimated by amplification of reference gene primers within the assay. To quantify the absolute abundance of each unique TCRbeta CDR3 rearrangement, sequence reads were collapsed and filtered. For each sample, productive Simpson clonality was calculated as the square root of Simpson's diversity index over productive rearrangements. TCRdb took over this immuneACCESS table, retaining in-frame rearrangements with V and J assigned. Such tables are incomplete; in checked studies, under half of the missing clones stem from an unresolved V gene, and the remainder is unexplained. For V, J and clone size, that table is used; D and trimming come from the DNA. The sample has some 110,000 clones on record, more than 60% of them singletons. The ten largest clones take up 2% to 3% of the sample.

The CDR3, from cysteine to phenylalanine, totals 15 residues. Only the CDR3 part of the read is kept: 45 bases, read in frame from the first base. At the junction V is shortened by 4 bases and J by 4 bases; bases outside the gene matches: 5. According to the germline V gene, CDR1 reads SGHDT and CDR2 reads YYEEEE. The paper's findings and limits, for the study overall: The amount of clinical and demographic metadata varied by source and participant and was provided uncurated.

This sequence uses TRBV5-6 and TRBJ2-1; 10 bases in the middle match TRBD2. Sequencing input: peripheral blood. This TCR was sampled from a man aged 50 or older with acute or convalescent COVID-19. The nucleotides are TGTGCCAGCAGCGCTCTAGCGGGAGAATACAATGAGCAGTTCTTC. Its translation reads: CASSALAGEYNEQFF.